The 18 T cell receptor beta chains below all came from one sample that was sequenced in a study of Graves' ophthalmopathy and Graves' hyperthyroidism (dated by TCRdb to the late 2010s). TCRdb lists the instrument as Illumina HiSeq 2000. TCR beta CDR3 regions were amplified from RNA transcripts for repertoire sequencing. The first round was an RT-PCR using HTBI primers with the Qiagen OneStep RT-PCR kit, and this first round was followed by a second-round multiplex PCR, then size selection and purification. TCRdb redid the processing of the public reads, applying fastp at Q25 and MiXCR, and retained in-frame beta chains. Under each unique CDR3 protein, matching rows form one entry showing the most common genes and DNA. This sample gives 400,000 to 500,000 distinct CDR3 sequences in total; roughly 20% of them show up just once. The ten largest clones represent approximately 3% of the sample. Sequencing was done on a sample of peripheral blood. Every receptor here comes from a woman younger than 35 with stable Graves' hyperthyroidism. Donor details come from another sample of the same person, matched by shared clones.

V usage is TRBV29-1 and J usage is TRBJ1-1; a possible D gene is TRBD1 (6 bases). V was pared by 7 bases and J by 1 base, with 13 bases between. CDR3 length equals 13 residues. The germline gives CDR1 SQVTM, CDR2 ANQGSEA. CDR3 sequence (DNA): TGCAGCGCGGACGGGGGGCGGAACACTGAAGCTTTCTTT. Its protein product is CSADGGRNTEAFF.

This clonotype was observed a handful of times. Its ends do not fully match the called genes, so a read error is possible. The CDR3 loop reads CASSLVRGLAGGVQSYDQYF. In nucleotides, the CDR3 is TGCGCCAGCAGCTTGGTCCGAGGACTAGCGGGAGGGGTCCAATCCTACGATCAGTACTTC. The genes are TRBV5-1 and TRBJ2-7, with 15 bases matching TRBD2. Looked up from germline, CDR1 is SGHRS and CDR2 is YFSETQ. The CDR3 sequence is 20 residues long.

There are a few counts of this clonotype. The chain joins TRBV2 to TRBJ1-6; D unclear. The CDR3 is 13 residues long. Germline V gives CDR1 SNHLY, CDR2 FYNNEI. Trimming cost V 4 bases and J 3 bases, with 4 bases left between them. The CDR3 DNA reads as TGTGCCAGCAGTGTTGACTATAATTCACCCCTCCACTTT. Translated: CASSVDYNSPLHF.

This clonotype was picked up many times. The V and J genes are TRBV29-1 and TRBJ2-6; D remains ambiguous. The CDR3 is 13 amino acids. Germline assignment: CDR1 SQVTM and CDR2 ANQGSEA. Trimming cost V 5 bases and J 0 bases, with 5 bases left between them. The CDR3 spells CSVRDSGANVLTF. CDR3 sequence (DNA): TGCAGCGTTAGGGACTCTGGGGCCAACGTCCTGACTTTC. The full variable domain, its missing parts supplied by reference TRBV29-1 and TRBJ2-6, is SAVISQKPSRDICQRGTSLTIQCQVDSQVTMMFWYRQQPGQSLTLIATANQGSEATYESGFVIDKFPISRPNLTFSTLTVSNMSPEDSSIYLCSVRDSGANVLTFGAGSRLTVL.

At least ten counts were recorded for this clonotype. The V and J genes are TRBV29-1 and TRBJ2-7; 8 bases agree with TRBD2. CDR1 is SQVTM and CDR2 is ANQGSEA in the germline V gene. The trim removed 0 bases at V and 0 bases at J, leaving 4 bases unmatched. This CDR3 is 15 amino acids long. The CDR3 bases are TGCAGCGTTGAAGACGGGGGGGGCACCTCCTACGAGCAGTACTTC. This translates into CSVEDGGGTSYEQYF.

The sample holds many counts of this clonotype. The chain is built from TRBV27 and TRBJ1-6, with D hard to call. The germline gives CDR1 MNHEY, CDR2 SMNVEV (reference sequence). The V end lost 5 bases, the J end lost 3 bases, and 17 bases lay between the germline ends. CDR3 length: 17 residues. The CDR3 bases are TGTGCCAGCAGTCCACGGATCGGACGTGACTATAATTCACCCCTCCACTTT. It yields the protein CASSPRIGRDYNSPLHF.

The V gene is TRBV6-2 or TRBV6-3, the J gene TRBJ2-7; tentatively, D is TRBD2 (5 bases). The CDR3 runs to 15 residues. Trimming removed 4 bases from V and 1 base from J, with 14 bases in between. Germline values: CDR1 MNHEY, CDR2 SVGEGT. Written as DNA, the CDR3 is TGTGCCAGCAGTTCGGGGAAGCTAGTTTCCTACGAGCAGTACTTC. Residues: CASSSGKLVSYEQYF.

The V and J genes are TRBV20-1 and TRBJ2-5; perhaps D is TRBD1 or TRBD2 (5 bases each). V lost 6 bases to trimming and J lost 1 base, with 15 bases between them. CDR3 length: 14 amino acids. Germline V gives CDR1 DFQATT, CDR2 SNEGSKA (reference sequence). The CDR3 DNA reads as TGCAGTGCGGGCAGAGGGGTTTTCCAAGAGACCCAGTACTTC. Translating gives CSAGRGVFQETQYF.

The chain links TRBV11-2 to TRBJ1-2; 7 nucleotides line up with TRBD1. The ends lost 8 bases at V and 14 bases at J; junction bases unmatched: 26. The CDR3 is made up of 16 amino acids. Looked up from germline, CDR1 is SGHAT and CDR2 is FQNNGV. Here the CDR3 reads CASGGGSRTRDSPLTF. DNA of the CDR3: TGTGCCAGCGGGGGGGGGTCCCGAACCCGGGACAGCCCCTTAACCTTC.

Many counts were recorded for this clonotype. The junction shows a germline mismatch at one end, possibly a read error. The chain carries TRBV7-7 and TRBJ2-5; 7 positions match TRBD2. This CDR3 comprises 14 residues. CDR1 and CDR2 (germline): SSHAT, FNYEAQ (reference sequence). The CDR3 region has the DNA TGTGCTAGCAGCTTAAATCTAGCGGAAGAGACCCAGTACTTC. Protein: CASSLNLAEETQYF.

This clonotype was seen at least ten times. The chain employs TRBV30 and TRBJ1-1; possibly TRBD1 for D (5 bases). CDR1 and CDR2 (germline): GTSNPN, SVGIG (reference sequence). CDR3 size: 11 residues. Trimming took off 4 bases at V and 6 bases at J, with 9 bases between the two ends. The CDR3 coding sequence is TGTGCCTGGATCCTGGGGGCTGAAGCTTTCTTT. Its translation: CAWILGAEAFF.

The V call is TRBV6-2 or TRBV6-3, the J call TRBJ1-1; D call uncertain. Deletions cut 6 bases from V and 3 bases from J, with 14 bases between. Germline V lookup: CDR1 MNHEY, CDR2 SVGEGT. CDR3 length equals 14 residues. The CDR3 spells CASSVILKDTEAFF. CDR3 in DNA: TGTGCCAGCAGCGTGATCCTTAAGGACACTGAAGCTTTCTTT.

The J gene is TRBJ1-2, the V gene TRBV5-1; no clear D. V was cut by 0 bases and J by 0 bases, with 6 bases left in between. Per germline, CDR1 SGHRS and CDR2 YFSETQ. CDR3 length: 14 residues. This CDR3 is CASSLEATNYGYTF. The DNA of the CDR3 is TGCGCCAGCAGCTTGGAAGCGACTAACTATGGCTACACCTTC.

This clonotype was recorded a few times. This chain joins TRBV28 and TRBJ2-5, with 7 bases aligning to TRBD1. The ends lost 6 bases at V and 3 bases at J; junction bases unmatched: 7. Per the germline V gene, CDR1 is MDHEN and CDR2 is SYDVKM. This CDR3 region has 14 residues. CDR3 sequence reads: CASSPTGVKETQYF. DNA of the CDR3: TGTGCCAGCAGCCCAACAGGGGTAAAAGAGACCCAGTACTTC.

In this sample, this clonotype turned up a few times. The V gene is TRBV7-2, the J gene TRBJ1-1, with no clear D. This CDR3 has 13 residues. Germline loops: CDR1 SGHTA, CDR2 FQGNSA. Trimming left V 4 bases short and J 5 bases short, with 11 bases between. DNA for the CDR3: TGTGCCAGCAGCTCCTTCTCGGAAACTGAAGCTTTCTTT. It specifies CASSSFSETEAFF.

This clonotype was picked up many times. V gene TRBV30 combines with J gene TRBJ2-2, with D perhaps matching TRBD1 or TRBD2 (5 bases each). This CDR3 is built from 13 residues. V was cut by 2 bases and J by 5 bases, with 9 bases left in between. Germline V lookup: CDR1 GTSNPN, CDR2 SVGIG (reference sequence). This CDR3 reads CAWSMGETGELFF. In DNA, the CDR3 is TGTGCCTGGAGTATGGGGGAGACCGGGGAGCTGTTTTTT.

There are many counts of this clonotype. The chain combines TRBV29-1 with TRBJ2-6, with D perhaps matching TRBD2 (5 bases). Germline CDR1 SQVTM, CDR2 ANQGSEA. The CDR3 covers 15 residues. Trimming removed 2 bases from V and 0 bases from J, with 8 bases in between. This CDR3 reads CSVETSGSGANVLTF. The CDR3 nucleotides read TGCAGCGTTGAAACGAGCGGCTCTGGGGCCAACGTCCTGACTTTC. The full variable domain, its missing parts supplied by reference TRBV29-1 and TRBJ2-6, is SAVISQKPSRDICQRGTSLTIQCQVDSQVTMMFWYRQQPGQSLTLIATANQGSEATYESGFVIDKFPISRPNLTFSTLTVSNMSPEDSSIYLCSVETSGSGANVLTFGAGSRLTVL.

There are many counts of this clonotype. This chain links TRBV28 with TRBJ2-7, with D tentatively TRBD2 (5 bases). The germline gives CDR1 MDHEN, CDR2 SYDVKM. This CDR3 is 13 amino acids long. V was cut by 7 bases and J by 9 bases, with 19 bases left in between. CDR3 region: CASTDSLLRAQYF. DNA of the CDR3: TGTGCCAGCACGGACTCACTCCTACGAGCGCAGTACTTC.